This T cell receptor (beta chain) was documented in a study of shared clonotypes between healthy human individuals. Background on the study: Each donor contributed plates that comprised three CD4 naive, three CD4 memory, two CD8 naive and one CD8 memory.

Sorted-subset replicate PCR reactions were performed with around 210 ng DNA, corresponding to 25,000 to 35,000 T cell genomes. The repertoire was sequenced with immunoSEQ multiplex PCR; TCRdb's copy has only in-frame clones and lacks some. The sample includes about 680,000 clones, 90% to 95% of them seen just once. The V segment lost 2 bases and the J segment 7 bases; nucleotides outside the gene matches: 9. Germline CDR1 SEHNR, CDR2 FQNEAQ (reference sequence). The CDR3 contains 16 residues. Study results and caveats: Among a few donors, around 5% of naive CD4 clonotypes were found in common. Generation probability values for non-shared clonotypes were lower than those for clonotypes shared by all four donors.

In the naive CD8 group, cells lacked CD45RO and were positively selected for CCR7, so terminally differentiated effector memory CD45RA+ cells were left out. A remark on this clone: No antigen is known for it.

Sequences were obtained from naive CD8+ T cells sorted from blood. The sequence was collected from a man aged 25 to 40 in good health. This chain joins TRBV7-9 and TRBJ2-1, with 9 bases aligning to TRBD1. DNA of the CDR3: TGTGCCAGCAGCTTACCCGGCGGGACAGGGTATAATGAGCAGTTCTTC. This translates into CASSLPGGTGYNEQFF.